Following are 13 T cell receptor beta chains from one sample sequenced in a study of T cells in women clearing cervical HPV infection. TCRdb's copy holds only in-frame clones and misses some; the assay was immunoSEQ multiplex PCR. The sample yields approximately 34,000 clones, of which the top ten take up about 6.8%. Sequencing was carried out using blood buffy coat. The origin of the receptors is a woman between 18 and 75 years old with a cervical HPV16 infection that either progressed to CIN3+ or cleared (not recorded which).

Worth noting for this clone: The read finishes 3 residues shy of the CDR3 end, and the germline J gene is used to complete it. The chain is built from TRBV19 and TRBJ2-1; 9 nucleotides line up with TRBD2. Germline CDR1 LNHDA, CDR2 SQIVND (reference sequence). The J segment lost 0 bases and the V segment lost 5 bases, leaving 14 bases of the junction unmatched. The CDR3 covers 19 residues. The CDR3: CASSPAGGRIGVSYNEQFF. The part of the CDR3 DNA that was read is TGTGCCAGTAGTCCAGCGGGAGGTAGGATAGGGGTCTCCTACAATGAG.

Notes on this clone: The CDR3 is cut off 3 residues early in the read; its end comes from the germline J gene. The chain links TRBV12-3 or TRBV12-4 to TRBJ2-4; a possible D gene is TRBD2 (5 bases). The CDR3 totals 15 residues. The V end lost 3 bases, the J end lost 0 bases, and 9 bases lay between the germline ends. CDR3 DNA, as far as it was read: TGTGCCAGCAGTTTTCGGACTGTAGCCAAAAACATT. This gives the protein CASSFRTVAKNI. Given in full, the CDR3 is CASSFRTVAKNIQYF.

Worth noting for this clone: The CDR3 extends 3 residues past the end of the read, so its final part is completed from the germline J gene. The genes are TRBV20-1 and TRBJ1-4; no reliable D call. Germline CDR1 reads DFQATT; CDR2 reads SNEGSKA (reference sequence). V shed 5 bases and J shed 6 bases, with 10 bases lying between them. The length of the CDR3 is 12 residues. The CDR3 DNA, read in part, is TGCAGTGCTTACACAGAGGATGAAAAA. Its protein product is CSAYTEDEK. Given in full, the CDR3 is CSAYTEDEKLFF.

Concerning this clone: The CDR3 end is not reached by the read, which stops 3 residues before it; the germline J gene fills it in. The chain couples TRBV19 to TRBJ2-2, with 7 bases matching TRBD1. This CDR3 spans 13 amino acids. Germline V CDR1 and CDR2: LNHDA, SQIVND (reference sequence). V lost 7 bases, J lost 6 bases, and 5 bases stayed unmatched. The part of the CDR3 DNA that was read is TGTGCCAGTAACTACAGGGGTGCCGGGGAG. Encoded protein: CASNYRGAGE. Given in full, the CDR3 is CASNYRGAGELFF.

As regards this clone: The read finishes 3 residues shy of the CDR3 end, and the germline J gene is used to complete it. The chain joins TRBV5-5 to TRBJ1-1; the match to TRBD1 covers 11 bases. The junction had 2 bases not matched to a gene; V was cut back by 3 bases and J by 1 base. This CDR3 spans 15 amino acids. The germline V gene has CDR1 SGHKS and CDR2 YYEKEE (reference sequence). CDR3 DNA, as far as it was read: TGTGCCAGCAGCTCGGGGACAGGGGGGAACACTGAA. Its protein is CASSSGTGGNTE. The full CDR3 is CASSSGTGGNTEAFF.

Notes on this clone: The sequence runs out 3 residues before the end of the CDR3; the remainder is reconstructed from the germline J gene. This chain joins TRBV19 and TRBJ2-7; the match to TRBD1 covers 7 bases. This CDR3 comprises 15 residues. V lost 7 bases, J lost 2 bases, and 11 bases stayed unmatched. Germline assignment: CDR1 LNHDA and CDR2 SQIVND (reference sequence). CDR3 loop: CASTIGTESPYEQYF. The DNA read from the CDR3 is TGTGCCAGTACCATAGGGACAGAATCCCCCTACGAG. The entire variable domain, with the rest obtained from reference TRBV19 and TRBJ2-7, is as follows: DGGITQSPKYLFRKEGQNVTLSCEQNLNHDAMYWYRQDPGQGLRLIYYSQIVNDFQKGDIAEGYSVSREKKESFPLTVTSAQKNPTAFYLCASTIGTESPYEQYFGPGTRLTVT.

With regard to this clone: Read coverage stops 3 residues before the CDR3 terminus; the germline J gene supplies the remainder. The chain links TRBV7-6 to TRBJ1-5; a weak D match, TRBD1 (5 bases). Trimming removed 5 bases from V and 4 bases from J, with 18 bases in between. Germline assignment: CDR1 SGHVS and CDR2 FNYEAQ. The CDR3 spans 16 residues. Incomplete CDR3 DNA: TGTGCCAGCAGCCCCCGAGGAAGGGGTAGAAATCAGCCC. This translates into CASSPRGRGRNQP. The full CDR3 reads CASSPRGRGRNQPQHF.

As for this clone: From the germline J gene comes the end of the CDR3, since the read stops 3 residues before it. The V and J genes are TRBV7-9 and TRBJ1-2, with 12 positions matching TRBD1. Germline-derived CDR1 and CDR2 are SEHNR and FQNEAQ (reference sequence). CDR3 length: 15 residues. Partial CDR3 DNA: TGTGCCAGCAGCCCGGGGGGGACAGGGGGCTTCGAC. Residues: CASSPGGTGGFD. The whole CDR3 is CASSPGGTGGFDYTF.

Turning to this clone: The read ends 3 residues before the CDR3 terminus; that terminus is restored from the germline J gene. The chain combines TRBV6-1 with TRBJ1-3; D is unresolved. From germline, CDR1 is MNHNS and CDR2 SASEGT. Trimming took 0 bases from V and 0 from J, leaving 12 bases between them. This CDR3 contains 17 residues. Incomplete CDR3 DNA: TGTGCCAGCAGTGAAGCAGGGCAGGCCCTCTCTGGAAACACC. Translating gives CASSEAGQALSGNT. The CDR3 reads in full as CASSEAGQALSGNTIYF.

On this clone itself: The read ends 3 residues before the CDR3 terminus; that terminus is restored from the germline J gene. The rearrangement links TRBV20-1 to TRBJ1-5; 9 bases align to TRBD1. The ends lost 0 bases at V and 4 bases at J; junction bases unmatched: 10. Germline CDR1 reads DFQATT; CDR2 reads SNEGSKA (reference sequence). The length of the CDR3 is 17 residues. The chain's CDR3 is CSARDRATGGRNQPQHF. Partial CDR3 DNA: TGCAGTGCTAGAGACAGAGCGACAGGGGGAAGGAATCAGCCC.

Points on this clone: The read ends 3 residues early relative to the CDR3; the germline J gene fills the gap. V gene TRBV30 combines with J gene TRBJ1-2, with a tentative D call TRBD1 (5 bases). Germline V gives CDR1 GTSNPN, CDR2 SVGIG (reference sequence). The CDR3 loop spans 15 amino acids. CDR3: CAWSVGLAGVYDYTF. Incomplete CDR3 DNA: TGTGCCTGGAGTGTGGGACTAGCGGGAGTCTACGAC.

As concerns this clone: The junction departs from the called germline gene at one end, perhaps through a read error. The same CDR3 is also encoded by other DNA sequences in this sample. The part of the CDR3 DNA that was read is TGTGCCAGCTCACCAGCCAGGGAGGAAGACACA. Translating it yields CASSPAREEDT. In full, the CDR3 is CASSPAREEDTIYF. V and J are TRBV18 and TRBJ1-3, with D possibly matching TRBD1 (5 bases). The CDR3 end lies 3 residues beyond the end of the read and is filled in from the germline J gene. In germline, CDR1 is KGHSH, CDR2 LQKENI. The CDR3 spans 14 residues.

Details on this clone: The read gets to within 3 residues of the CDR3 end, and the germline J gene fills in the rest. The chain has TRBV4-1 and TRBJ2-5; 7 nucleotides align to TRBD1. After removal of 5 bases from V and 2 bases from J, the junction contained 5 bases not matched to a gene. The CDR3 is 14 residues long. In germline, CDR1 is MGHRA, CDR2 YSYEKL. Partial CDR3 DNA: TGCGCCAGCAGCGGGTGGGACAGACAAGAGACC. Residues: CASSGWDRQET. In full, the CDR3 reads CASSGWDRQETQYF.